A single sample is the source of the 6 T cell receptor beta chains below, sequenced in a study of blood T cell repertoires in COVID-19. Only in-frame clones appear in the TCRdb table, and some are missing; sequencing was by immunoSEQ multiplex PCR. This sample yields 370,000 or so clones, of which 70% to 90% are seen a single time; roughly 1.4% belongs to the top ten. The material sequenced was PBMCs or T cells enriched from blood (not recorded which). Source of these receptors: a young man who had recovered from COVID-19.

V is TRBV4-1 and J is TRBJ2-3; 9 bases line up with TRBD2. Trimming cost V 3 bases and J 0 bases; bases outside gene matches: 7. Germline CDR1 and CDR2: MGHRA and YSYEKL. The length of the CDR3 is 17 residues. CDR3 coding DNA: TGCGCCAGCAGCCACGGCGAGACTAGCGGTAGCACAGATACGCAGTATTTT. This encodes CASSHGETSGSTDTQYF.

The chain couples TRBV4-1 to TRBJ1-2; 8 bases fit TRBD1. The germline V gene encodes CDR1 MGHRA and CDR2 YSYEKL. V lost 4 bases and J lost 7; bases outside the gene matches: 8. The CDR3 runs to 14 residues. The CDR3 sequence: CASSPDRARGGYTF. The CDR3 DNA follows: TGCGCCAGCAGCCCGGACAGGGCCCGGGGTGGCTACACCTTC.

This clone was counted only a few times. V gene TRBV19 combines with J gene TRBJ2-2, with TRBD1 as a possible D gene (6 bases). This CDR3 spans 19 amino acids. Germline V gene data show CDR1 as LNHDA and CDR2 as SQIVND (reference sequence). V was trimmed by 5 bases and J by 3 bases, leaving 25 bases between them. CDR3 in DNA: TGTGCCAGTAGTCCGCCTAACAGGGCCCGACCCGTATACACCGGGGAGCTGTTTTTT. This translates into CASSPPNRARPVYTGELFF.

The chain employs TRBV9 and TRBJ2-3; TRBD2 aligns across 11 bases. Trimming cost V 4 bases and J 9 bases; bases outside gene matches: 13. The CDR3 runs to 16 residues. Germline values: CDR1 SGDLS, CDR2 YYNGEE. CDR3 region: CASSKPGLAVPSTQYF. The CDR3 DNA is TGTGCCAGCAGCAAACCGGGACTAGCGGTCCCGAGCACGCAGTATTTT. Combining the CDR3 with reference TRBV9 and TRBJ2-3 gives the whole variable domain DSGVTQTPKHLITATGQRVTLRCSPRSGDLSVYWYQQSLDQGLQFLIQYYNGEERAKGNILERFSAQQFPDLHSELNLSSLELGDSALYFCASSKPGLAVPSTQYFGPGTRLTVL.

This clone was picked up a small number of times. The chain employs TRBV3-1 (or the pseudogene TRBV3-2) and TRBJ1-2, with a tentative D call TRBD1 (6 bases). V dropped 5 bases and J dropped 6 bases, with 13 bases sitting between them. CDR1 LGHDT and CDR2 YNNKEL come from the germline V gene (reference sequence). This CDR3 comprises 13 residues. The CDR3 spells CASSSGAVNGYTF. CDR3 DNA: TGTGCCAGCAGCTCAGGGGCCGTAAATGGCTACACCTTC.

The rearrangement links TRBV10-3 to TRBJ2-5, with TRBD2 identical over 14 bases. The junction had 6 bases not matched to a gene; V was cut back by 10 bases and J by 2 bases. Germline V gives CDR1 ENHRY, CDR2 SYGVKD. The CDR3 has 15 residues. Here the CDR3 DNA reads TGTGCCACCCGGACTAGCGGGGGGTCTCAAGAGACCCAGTACTTC. Translating gives CATRTSGGSQETQYF.